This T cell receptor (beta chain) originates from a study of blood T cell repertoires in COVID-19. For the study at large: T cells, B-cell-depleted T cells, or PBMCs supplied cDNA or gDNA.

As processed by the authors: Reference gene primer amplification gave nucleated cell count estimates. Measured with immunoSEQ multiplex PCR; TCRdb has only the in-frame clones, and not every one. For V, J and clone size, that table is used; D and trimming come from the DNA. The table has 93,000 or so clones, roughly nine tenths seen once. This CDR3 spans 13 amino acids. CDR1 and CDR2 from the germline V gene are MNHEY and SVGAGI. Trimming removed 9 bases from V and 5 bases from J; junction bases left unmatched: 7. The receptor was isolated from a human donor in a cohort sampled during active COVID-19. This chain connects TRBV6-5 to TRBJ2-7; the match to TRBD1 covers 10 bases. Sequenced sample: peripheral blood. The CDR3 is CASTGTGAHEQYF. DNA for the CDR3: TGTGCCAGTACCGGGACAGGGGCCCACGAGCAGTACTTC.